This T cell receptor beta chain appears in the sequencing data of a study of cytomegalovirus exposure and HLA in healthy donors. Per germline, CDR1 LNHDA and CDR2 SQIVND (reference sequence). The CDR3 totals 14 residues. V shed 3 bases, J shed 9 bases, and the junction held 7 bases outside the gene matches. PCR amplification relied on 60 Vbeta primers (plus 13 Jbeta primers). Generated by immunoSEQ multiplex PCR, the TCRdb table keeps only in-frame clones and is missing some. The sample records around 210,000 clones, roughly four fifths being singletons. This clonotype was sampled from a woman in her forties in good health and CMV-seronegative. V is TRBV19 and J is TRBJ2-1; 8 positions match TRBD2. The sample consisted of PBMCs. The CDR3 loop is CASSIVGSGTEQFF. The CDR3 DNA reads as TGTGCCAGTAGTATTGTCGGTAGCGGGACTGAGCAGTTCTTC.